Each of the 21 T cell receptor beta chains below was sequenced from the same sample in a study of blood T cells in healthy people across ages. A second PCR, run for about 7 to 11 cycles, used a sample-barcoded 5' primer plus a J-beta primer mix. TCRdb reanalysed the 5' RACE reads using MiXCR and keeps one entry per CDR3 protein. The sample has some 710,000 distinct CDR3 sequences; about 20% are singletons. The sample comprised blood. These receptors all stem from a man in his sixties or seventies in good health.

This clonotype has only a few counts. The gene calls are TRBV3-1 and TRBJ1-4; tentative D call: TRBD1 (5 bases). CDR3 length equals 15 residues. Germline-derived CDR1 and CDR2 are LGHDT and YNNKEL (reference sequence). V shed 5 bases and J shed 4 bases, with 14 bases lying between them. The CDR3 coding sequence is TGTGCCAGCAGCTCCCGGACAACCATTAATGAAAAACTGTTTTTT. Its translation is CASSSRTTINEKLFF. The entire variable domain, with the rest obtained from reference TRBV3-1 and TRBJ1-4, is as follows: DTAVSQTPKYLVTQMGNDKSIKCEQNLGHDTMYWYKQDSKKFLKIMFSYNNKELIINETVPNRFSPKSPDKAHLNLHINSLELGDSAVYFCASSSRTTINEKLFFGSGTQLSVL.

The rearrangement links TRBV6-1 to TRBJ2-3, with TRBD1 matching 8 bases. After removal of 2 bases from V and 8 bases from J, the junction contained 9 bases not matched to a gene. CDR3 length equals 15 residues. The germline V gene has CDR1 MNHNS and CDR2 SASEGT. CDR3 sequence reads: CASSEQDRAPGTQYF. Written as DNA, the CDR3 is TGTGCCAGCAGTGAACAGGACAGGGCCCCTGGTACGCAGTATTTT.

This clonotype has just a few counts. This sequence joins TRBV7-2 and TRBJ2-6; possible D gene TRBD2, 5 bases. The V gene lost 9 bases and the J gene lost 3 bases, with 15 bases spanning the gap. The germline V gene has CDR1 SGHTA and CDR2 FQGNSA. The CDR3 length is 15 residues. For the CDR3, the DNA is TGTGCCAGTCCCGCGGGCACCCTTGGGGCCAACGTCCTGACTTTC. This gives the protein CASPAGTLGANVLTF.

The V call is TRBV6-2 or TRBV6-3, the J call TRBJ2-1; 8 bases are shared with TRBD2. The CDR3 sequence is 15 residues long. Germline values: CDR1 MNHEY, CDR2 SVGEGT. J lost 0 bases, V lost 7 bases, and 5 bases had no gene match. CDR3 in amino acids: CASTSAGASYNEQFF. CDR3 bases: TGTGCCAGCACCTCAGCGGGAGCCTCCTACAATGAGCAGTTCTTC.

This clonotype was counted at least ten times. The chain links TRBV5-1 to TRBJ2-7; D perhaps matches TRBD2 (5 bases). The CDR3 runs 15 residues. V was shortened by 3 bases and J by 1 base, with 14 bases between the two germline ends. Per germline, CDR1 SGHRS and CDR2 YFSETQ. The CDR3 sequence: CASSSAGLASYEQYF. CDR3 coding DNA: TGCGCCAGCAGCTCGGCCGGATTAGCGTCCTACGAGCAGTACTTC.

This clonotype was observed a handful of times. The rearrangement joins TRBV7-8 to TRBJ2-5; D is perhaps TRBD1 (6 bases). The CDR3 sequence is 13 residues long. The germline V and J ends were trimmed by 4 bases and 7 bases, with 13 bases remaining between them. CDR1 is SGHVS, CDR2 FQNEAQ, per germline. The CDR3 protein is CASSYRVPRTQYF. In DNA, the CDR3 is TGTGCCAGCAGCTACAGGGTCCCCAGGACCCAGTACTTC.

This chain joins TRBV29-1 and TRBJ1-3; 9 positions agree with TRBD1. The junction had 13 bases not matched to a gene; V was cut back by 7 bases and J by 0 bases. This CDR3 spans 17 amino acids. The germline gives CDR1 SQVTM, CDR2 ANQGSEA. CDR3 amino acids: CSASPGTGRISGNTIYF. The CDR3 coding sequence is TGCAGCGCCTCGCCCGGGACAGGGAGGATCTCTGGAAACACCATATATTTT.

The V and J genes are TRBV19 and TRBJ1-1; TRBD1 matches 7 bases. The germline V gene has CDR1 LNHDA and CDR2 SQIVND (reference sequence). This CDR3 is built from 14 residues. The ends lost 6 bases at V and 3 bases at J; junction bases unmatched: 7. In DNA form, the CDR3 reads TGTGCCAGTAGGGGGGACAGCCGATACACTGAAGCTTTCTTT. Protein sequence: CASRGDSRYTEAFF.

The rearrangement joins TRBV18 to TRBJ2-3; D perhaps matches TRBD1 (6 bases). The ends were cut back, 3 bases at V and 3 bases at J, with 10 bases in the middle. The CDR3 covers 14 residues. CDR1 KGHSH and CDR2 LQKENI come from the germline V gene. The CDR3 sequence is CASSPLGATDTQYF. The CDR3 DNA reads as TGTGCCAGCTCACCTCTGGGGGCGACAGATACGCAGTATTTT.

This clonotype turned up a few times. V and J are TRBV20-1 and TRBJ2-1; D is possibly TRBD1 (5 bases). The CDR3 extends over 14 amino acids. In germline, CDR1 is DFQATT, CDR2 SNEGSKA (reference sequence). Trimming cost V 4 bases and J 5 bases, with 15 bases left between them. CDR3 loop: CSANDFGQNNEQFF. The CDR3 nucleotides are TGCAGTGCTAACGACTTTGGACAAAACAATGAGCAGTTCTTC.

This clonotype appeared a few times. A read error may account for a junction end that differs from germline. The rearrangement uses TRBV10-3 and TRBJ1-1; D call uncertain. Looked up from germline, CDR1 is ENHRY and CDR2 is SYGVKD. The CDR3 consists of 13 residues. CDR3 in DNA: TGTGCCATCAGTGGCAGCAGAAACACTGGAGCTTTCTTT. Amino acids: CAISGSRNTGAFF.

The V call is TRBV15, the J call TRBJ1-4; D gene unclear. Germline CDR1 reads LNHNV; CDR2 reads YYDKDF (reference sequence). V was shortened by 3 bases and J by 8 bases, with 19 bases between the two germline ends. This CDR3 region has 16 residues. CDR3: CATSRGFVGLREKLFF. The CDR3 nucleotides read TGTGCCACCAGCAGGGGGTTCGTGGGCTTGAGAGAAAAACTGTTTTTT.

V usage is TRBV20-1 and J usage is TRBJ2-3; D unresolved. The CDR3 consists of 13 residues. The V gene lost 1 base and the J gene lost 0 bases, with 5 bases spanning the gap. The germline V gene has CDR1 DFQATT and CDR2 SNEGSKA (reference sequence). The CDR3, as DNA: TGCAGTGCTAGAGGGAGAAGCACAGATACGCAGTATTTT. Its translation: CSARGRSTDTQYF.

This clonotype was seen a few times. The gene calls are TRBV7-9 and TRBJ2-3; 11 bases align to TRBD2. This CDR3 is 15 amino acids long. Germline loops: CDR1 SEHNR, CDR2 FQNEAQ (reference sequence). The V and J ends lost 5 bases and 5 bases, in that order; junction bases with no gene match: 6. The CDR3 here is CASSAQLAGEDTQYF. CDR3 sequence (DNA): TGTGCCAGCAGCGCCCAACTAGCGGGGGAAGATACGCAGTATTTT.

The CDR3: CAWRRTSYGYTF. The DNA of the CDR3 is TGTGCCTGGAGGAGGACGTCCTATGGCTACACCTTC. J is TRBJ1-2 and V is TRBV30; no clear D gene. Germline-derived CDR1 and CDR2 are GTSNPN and SVGIG (reference sequence). The CDR3 is 12 residues long. V lost 3 bases and J lost 4, with 9 bases in between. Complete variable domain (other parts from reference TRBV30 and TRBJ1-2): SQTIHQWPATLVQPVGSPLSLECTVEGTSNPNLYWYRQAAGRGLQLLFYSVGIGQISSEVPQNLSASRPQDRQFILSSKKLLLSDSGFYLCAWRRTSYGYTFGSGTRLTVV.

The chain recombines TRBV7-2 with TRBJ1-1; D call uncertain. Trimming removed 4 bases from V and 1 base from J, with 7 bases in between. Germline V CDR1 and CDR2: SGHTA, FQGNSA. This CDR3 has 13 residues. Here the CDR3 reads CASSSYRNTEAFF. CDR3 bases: TGTGCCAGCAGCTCATACAGGAACACTGAAGCTTTCTTT.

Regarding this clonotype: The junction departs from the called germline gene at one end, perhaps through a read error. The CDR3 is CAGRYGTGGASTEAFF. The CDR3 DNA reads TGTGCCGGCAGGTATGGGACAGGGGGCGCGTCCACTGAAGCTTTCTTT. The rearrangement joins TRBV6-5 to TRBJ1-1; 12 bases map to TRBD1. CDR3 length equals 16 residues. CDR1 is MNHEY, CDR2 SVGAGI, per germline.

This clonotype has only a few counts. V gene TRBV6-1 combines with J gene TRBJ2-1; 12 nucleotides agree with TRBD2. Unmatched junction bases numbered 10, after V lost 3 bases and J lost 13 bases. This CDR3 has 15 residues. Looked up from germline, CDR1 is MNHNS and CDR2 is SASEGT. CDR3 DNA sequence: TGTGCCAGCAGTGATAGTCTAGCGGGGGGGCCGGTACAGTTCTTC. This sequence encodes CASSDSLAGGPVQFF.

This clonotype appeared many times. The CDR3 region has the DNA TGCGCCAGCAGCCAAGAGCTTTTTCAGGGCCTCTATGGCTACACCTTC. It codes for CASSQELFQGLYGYTF. This chain joins TRBV4-3 and TRBJ1-2, with D possibly matching TRBD1 (5 bases). The CDR3 loop spans 16 amino acids. In germline, CDR1 is LGHNA, CDR2 YSLEER. Trimming removed 0 bases from V and 4 bases from J, with 15 bases in between.

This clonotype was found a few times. In DNA, the CDR3 is TGCGCCAGCAGCTCCACCGGGACAGCGAACACCGGGGAGCTGTTTTTT. Protein: CASSSTGTANTGELFF. This chain connects TRBV5-1 to TRBJ2-2; 7 nucleotides line up with TRBD1. Trimming removed 3 bases from V and 0 bases from J; junction bases left unmatched: 5. Germline V lookup: CDR1 SGHRS, CDR2 YFSETQ. The CDR3 runs to 16 residues.

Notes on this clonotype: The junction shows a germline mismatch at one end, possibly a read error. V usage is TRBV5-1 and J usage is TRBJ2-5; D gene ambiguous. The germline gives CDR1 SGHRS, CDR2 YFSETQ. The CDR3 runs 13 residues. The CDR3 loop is CASSLIQNNEQLF. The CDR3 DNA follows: TGCGCCAGCAGCTTGATACAGAACAATGAGCAGCTCTTC.